Described below is a single TCR beta chain sequence and its context. This entry comes from a study of T cell changes during pregnancy in multiple sclerosis. The protocol was immunoSEQ multiplex PCR, while the TCRdb copy is restricted to in-frame clones and leaves out a portion. The data hold about 76,000 clones, with approximately 94% observed a single time. From germline, CDR1 is SGHRS and CDR2 YFSETQ. This CDR3 is built from 15 residues. Germline trimming cut 0 bases from V and 4 bases from J; bases unmatched to any gene: 5. The material was peripheral blood, obtained in the third trimester of pregnancy. The origin of this receptor is a female donor with multiple sclerosis, enrolled in a pregnancy study. J is TRBJ1-2 and V is TRBV5-1, with 8 bases aligning to TRBD1. The CDR3 sequence: CASSLVPGGGYGYTF. Written as DNA, the CDR3 is TGCGCCAGCAGCTTGGTTCCAGGGGGCGGCTATGGCTACACCTTC.